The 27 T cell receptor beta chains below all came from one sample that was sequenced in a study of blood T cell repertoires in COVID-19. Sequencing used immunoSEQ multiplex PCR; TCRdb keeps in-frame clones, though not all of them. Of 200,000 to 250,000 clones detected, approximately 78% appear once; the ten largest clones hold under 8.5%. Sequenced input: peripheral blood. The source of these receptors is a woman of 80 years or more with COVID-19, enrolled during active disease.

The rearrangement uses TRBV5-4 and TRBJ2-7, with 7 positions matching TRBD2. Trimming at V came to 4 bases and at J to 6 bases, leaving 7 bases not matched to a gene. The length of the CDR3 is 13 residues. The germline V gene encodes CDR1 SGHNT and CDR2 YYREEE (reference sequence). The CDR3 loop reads CASSADGRREQYF. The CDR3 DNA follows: TGTGCCAGCAGCGCAGACGGGAGGCGCGAGCAGTACTTC.

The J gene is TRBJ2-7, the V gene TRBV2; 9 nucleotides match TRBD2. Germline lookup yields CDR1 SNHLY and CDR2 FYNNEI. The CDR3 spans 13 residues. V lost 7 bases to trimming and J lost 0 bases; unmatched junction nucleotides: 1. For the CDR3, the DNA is TGTGCCAGCAAGCGGGAGGCCTCCTACGAGCAGTACTTC. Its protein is CASKREASYEQYF.

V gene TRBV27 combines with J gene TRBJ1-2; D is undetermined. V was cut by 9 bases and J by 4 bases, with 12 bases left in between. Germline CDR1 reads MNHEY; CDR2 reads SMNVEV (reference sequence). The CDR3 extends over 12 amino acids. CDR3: CASRIGSYGYTF. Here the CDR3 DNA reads TGTGCCAGTCGGATCGGGAGCTATGGCTACACCTTC.

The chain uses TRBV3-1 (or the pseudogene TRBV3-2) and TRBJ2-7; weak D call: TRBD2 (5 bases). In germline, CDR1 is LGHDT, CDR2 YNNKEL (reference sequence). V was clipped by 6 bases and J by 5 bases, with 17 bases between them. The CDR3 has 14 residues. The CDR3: CASRDGLTGHEQYF. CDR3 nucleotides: TGTGCCAGCAGGGACGGACTTACGGGCCACGAGCAGTACTTC.

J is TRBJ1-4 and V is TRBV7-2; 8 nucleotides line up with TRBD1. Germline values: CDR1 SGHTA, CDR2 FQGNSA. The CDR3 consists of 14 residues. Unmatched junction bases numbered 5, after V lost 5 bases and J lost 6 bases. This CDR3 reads CASSPDRGHEKLFF. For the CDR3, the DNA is TGTGCCAGCAGCCCTGACAGGGGCCATGAAAAACTGTTTTTT.

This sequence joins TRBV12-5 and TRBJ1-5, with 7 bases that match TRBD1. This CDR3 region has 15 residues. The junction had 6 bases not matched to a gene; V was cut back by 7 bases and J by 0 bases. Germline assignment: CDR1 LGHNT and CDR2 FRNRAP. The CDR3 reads CASATTGISNQPQHF. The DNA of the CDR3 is TGTGCTAGTGCCACGACAGGGATTAGCAATCAGCCCCAGCATTTT.

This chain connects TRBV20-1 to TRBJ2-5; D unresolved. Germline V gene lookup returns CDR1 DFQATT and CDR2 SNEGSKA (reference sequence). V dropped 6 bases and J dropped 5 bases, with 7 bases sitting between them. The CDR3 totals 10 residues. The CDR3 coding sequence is TGCAGTGCCTCCCCCGAGACCCAGTACTTC. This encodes CSASPETQYF.

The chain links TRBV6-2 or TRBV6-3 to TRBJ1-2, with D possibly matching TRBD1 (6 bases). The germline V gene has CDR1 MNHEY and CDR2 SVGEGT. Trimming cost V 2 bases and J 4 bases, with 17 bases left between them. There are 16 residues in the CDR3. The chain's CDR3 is CASSYPSGAKGYGYTF. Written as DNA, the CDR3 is TGTGCCAGCAGTTACCCTTCAGGGGCGAAGGGCTATGGCTACACCTTC.

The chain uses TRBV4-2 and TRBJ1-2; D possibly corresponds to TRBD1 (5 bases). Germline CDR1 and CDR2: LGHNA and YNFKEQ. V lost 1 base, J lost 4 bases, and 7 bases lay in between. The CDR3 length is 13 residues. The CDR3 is CASSQGQPYGYTF. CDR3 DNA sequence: TGTGCCAGCAGCCAAGGACAGCCCTATGGCTACACCTTC.

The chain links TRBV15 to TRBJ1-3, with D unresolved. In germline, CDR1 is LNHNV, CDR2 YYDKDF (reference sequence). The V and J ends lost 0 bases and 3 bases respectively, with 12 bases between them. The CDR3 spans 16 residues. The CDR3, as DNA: TGTGCCACCAGCAGAGATATAGTTAGCCTTGGAAACACCATATATTTT. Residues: CATSRDIVSLGNTIYF.

For the CDR3, the DNA is TGTGCCAGCAGTGGGCTCGGGACAGGCGACTACGAGCAGTACTTC. Its protein is CASSGLGTGDYEQYF. J is TRBJ2-7 and V is TRBV27, with 8 bases identical to TRBD1. The CDR3 sequence is 15 residues long. Germline V gene sequence: CDR1 MNHEY, CDR2 SMNVEV (reference sequence). The V gene end was trimmed by 5 bases and the J gene end by 3 bases; junction bases not matched to a gene: 9.

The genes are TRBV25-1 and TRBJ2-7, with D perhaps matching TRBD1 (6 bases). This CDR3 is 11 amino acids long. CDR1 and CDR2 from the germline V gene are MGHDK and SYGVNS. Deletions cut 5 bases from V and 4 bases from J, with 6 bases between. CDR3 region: CASSQGYEQYF. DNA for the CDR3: TGTGCCAGCAGTCAGGGGTACGAGCAGTACTTC.

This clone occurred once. CDR3 residues: CASSLTTGNTEAFF. In nucleotides, the CDR3 is TGCGCCAGCAGCTTGACGACAGGAAACACTGAAGCTTTCTTT. This sequence joins TRBV5-1 and TRBJ1-1, with D perhaps TRBD1 (6 bases). CDR3 length equals 14 residues. The germline V and J ends were trimmed by 1 base and 2 bases, with 9 bases remaining between them. Germline V gene lookup returns CDR1 SGHRS and CDR2 YFSETQ.

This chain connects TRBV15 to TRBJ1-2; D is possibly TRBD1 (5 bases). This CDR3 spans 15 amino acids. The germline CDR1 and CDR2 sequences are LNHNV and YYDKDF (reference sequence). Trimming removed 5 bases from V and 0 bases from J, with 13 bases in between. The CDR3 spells CATSAPEQANYGYTF. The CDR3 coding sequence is TGTGCCACCAGCGCACCGGAACAGGCTAACTATGGCTACACCTTC.

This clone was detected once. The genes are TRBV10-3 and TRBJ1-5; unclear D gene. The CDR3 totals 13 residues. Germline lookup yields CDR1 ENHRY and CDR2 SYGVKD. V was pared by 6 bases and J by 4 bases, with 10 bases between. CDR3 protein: CAISGRGNQPQHF. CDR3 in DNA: TGTGCCATCAGCGGGCGCGGGAATCAGCCCCAGCATTTT.

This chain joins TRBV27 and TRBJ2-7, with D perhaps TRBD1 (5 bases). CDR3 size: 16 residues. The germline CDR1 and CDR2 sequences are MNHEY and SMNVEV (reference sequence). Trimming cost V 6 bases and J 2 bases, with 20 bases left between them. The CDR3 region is CASRETAFMQPYEQYF. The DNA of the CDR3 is TGTGCCAGCAGGGAGACAGCGTTTATGCAACCCTACGAGCAGTACTTC.

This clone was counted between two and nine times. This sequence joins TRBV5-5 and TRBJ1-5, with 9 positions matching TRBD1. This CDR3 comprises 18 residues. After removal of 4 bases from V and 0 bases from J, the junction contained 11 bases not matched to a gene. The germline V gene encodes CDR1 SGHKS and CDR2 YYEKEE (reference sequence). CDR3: CASSHSMYRGPSNQPQHF. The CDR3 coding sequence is TGTGCCAGCAGCCATTCGATGTACAGGGGGCCTAGCAATCAGCCCCAGCATTTT.

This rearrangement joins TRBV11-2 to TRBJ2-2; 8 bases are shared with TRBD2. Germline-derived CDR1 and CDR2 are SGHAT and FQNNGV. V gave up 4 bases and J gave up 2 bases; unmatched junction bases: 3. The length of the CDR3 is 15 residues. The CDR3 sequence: CASSSAGANTGELFF. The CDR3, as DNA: TGTGCCAGCAGCTCAGCGGGAGCTAACACCGGGGAGCTGTTTTTT.

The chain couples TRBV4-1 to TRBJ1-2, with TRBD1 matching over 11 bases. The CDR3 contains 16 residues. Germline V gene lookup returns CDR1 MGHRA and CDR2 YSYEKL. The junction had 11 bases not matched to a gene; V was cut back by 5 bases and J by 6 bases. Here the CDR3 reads CASSSFPGQGGNGYTF. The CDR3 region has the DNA TGCGCCAGCAGCTCGTTTCCGGGACAGGGGGGGAATGGCTACACCTTC.

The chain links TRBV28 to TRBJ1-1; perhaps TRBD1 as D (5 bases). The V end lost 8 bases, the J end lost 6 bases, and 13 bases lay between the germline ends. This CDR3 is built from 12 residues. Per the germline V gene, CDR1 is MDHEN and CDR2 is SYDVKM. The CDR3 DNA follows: TGTGCCAGCGGGACTCTTGTCCCTGAAGCTTTCTTT. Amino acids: CASGTLVPEAFF. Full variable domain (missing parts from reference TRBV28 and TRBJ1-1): DVKVTQSSRYLVKRTGEKVFLECVQDMDHENMFWYRQDPGLGLRLIYFSYDVKMKEKGDIPEGYSVSREKKERFSLILESASTNQTSMYLCASGTLVPEAFFGQGTRLTVV.

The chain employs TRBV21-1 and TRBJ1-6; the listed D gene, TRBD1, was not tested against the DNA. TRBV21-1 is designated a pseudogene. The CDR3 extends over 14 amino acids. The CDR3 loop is CASSSTGTDSPLHF. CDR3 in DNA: TGTGCCAGCAGCAGTACAGGGACCGATTCACCCCTCCACTTT.

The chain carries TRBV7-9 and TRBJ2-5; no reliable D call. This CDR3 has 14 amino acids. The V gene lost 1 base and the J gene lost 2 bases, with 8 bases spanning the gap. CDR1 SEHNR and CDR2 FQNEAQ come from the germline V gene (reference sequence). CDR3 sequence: CASSLVAKQETQYF. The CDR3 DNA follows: TGTGCCAGCAGCTTAGTGGCCAAACAAGAGACCCAGTACTTC.

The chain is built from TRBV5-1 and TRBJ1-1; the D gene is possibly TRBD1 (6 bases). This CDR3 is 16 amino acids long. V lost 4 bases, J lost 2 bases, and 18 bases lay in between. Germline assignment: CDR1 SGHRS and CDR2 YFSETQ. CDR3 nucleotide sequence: TGCGCCAGCAGCCGTCGTCGTGGACAGTCCAACACTGAAGCTTTCTTT. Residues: CASSRRRGQSNTEAFF.

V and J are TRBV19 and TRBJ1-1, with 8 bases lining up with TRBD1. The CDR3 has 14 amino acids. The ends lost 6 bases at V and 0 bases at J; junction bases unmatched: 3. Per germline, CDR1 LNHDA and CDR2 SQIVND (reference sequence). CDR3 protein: CASRTGGVNTEAFF. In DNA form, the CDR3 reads TGTGCCAGTAGAACAGGGGGGGTGAACACTGAAGCTTTCTTT.

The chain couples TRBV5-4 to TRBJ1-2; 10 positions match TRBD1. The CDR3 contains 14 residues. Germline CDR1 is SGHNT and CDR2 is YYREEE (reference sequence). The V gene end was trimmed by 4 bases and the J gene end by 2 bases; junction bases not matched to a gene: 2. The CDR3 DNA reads TGTGCCAGCAGCCGGGACAGGGGAAACTATGGCTACACCTTC. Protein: CASSRDRGNYGYTF.

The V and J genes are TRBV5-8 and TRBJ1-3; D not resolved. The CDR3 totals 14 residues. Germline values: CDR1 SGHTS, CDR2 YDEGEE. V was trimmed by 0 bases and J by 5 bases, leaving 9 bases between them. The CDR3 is CASSLGGVRNTIYF. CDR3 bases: TGTGCCAGCAGCTTGGGGGGAGTGAGAAACACCATATATTTT.

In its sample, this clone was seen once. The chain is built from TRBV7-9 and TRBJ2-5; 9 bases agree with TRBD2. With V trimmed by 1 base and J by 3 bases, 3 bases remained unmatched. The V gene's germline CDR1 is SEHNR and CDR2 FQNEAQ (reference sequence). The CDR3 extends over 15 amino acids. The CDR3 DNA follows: TGTGCCAGCAGCTTAGGAGCGGGAGGAGAAGAGACCCAGTACTTC. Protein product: CASSLGAGGEETQYF.